The source of this TCR beta chain is a study of blood T cell repertoires in COVID-19. Study-wide background: COVID-19 samples, acute and convalescent, were from the United States, Italy and Spain. Sources were T cells, B-cell-depleted T cells, or PBMCs; the material itself was cDNA or gDNA.

Authors' data handling: Scientists estimated how many nucleated cells there were by amplifying reference gene primers. The assay was immunoSEQ multiplex PCR, and TCRdb's table has in-frame clones only and misses some. That table gives V, J and clone size, and the DNA gave D and trimming. The table records about 150,000 clones, around 86% of them present only once. This CDR3 has 15 amino acids. Germline assignment: CDR1 MNHEY and CDR2 SVGAGI. The V and J ends lost 1 base and 0 bases respectively, with 10 bases between them. Sample: peripheral blood. V usage is TRBV6-5 and J usage is TRBJ2-7; D ambiguous. The clonotype comes from a man older than 75 with acute or convalescent COVID-19. The CDR3 loop reads CASSYWAVSSYEQYF. The DNA for the CDR3 is TGTGCCAGCAGTTACTGGGCAGTGAGCTCCTACGAGCAGTACTTC.